Listed below are T cell receptor beta chains from one sample, sequenced in a study of blood T cells in healthy people across ages. TCRdb itself ran the 5' RACE reads through MiXCR, one entry per CDR3 protein. The table has 700,000 to 900,000 distinct CDR3 sequences, roughly 25% seen once. In addition, the sample was reused for a study of T cells of mothers and their children.

Sequenced input: blood. Every receptor here comes from a boy aged 5-17 years in good health. The CDR3 runs from the conserved cysteine through the conserved F or W. Fields, in order: D gene, J gene, V gene, clone size, CDR3 DNA, CDR3 protein. A D gene is named only where the DNA matches it firmly. A clone size is listed for some rows: how often the clone was seen (once, few, many), or a class if it is expanded.

D: TRBD2
J: TRBJ2-7
V: TRBV6-1
size: .
DNA: TGTGCCAGCAGTGAACCTAGCGGGGGCCGATCCTACGAGCAGTACTTC
CDR3: CASSEPSGGRSYEQYF

D: .
J: TRBJ2-4
V: TRBV20-1
size: .
DNA: TGCAGTGCTAAACAGAGACTAGCCAAAAACATTCAGTACTTC
CDR3: CSAKQRLAKNIQYF

D: .
J: TRBJ2-7
V: TRBV27
size: .
DNA: TGTGCCAGCAGTCTCTGGGACGGATACGAGCAGTACTTC
CDR3: CASSLWDGYEQYF

D: .
J: TRBJ2-7
V: TRBV5-1
size: .
DNA: TGCGCCAGCAGCTTTTTGCCAGGGGCTACCCCTCTCTACGAGCAGTACTTC
CDR3: CASSFLPGATPLYEQYF

D: .
J: TRBJ2-7
V: TRBV5-1
size: .
DNA: TGCGCCAGCAGCTTGGAAACAGTGGGACCCTACGAGCAGTACTTC
CDR3: CASSLETVGPYEQYF

D: TRBD1
J: TRBJ2-7
V: TRBV5-1
size: many
DNA: TGCGCCAGCAGCTTGTCCAGGACAGGGGGCGCCGAGCAGTACTTC
CDR3: CASSLSRTGGAEQYF

D: TRBD1
J: TRBJ2-5
V: TRBV6-5
size: .
DNA: TGTGCCAGCAGTTACGGCAGGGGGAGTGAGACCCAGTACTTC
CDR3: CASSYGRGSETQYF

D: .
J: TRBJ2-1
V: TRBV10-3
size: few
DNA: TGTGCCATCAGTGTGGATGGCAGGGGAGCCTACAATGAGCAGTTCTTC
CDR3: CAISVDGRGAYNEQFF

D: TRBD2
J: TRBJ2-1
V: TRBV10-3
size: .
DNA: TGTGCCATCAGTTTCCGACTAGCGGGGGAAAGTGAGCAGTTCTTC
CDR3: CAISFRLAGESEQFF

D: TRBD1
J: TRBJ2-1
V: TRBV28
size: few
DNA: TGTGCCAGCAGTAAGCATTGGGGGGACAGGGGGCAGGACAATGAGCAGTTCTTC
CDR3: CASSKHWGDRGQDNEQFF

D: TRBD2
J: TRBJ2-5
V: TRBV29-1
size: once
DNA: TGCAGCGCAACTATTAGCGGGGGGAGGGAGACCCAGTACTTC
CDR3: CSATISGGRETQYF

D: .
J: TRBJ2-2
V: TRBV21-1
size: .
DNA: TGTGCCAGCAGCAAAGTGGGGGGGGACGAAGCGTCCGGGGAGCTGTTTTTT
CDR3: CASSKVGGDEASGELFF

D: .
J: TRBJ1-6
V: TRBV20-1
size: .
DNA: TGCAGTGCCCGTTTAACACAGGGCCCTTTGGAATCACCCCTCCACTTT
CDR3: CSARLTQGPLESPLHF

D: TRBD2
J: TRBJ2-7
V: TRBV4-2
size: few
DNA: TGTGCCAGCAGCCCGGGACTAGCGGGGGGGCGGCACGAGCAGTACTTC
CDR3: CASSPGLAGGRHEQYF

D: .
J: TRBJ2-6
V: TRBV7-2
size: .
DNA: TGTGCCAGCAGCTTAACCAGGTCCTCATCTGGGGCCAACGTCCTGACTTTC
CDR3: CASSLTRSSSGANVLTF

D: TRBD2
J: TRBJ2-7
V: TRBV6-6
size: few
DNA: TGTGCCAGCAGAATAGCGGGGACCCAGTACGAGCAGTACTTC
CDR3: CASRIAGTQYEQYF

D: TRBD1
J: TRBJ1-1
V: TRBV27
size: few
DNA: TGTGCCAGCAGTTTGATAGGGGGCCCTGAAGCTTTCTTT
CDR3: CASSLIGGPEAFF

D: TRBD1
J: TRBJ2-7
V: TRBV5-5
size: few
DNA: TGTGCCAGCAGCTTAAGGGCAGGGGGCTCCCACGAGCAGTACTTC
CDR3: CASSLRAGGSHEQYF

D: TRBD2
J: TRBJ2-7
V: TRBV5-1
size: .
DNA: TGCGCCAGCAGCTCCCACGGGGGGGACGGATCCTACGAGCAGTACTTC
CDR3: CASSSHGGDGSYEQYF

D: .
J: TRBJ1-2
V: TRBV24-1
size: .
DNA: TGTGCCACCAGGACTTTCGAAAACTATGGCTACACCTTC
CDR3: CATRTFENYGYTF

D: .
J: TRBJ1-2
V: TRBV7-2
size: .
DNA: TGTGCCAGCAGCTTGAAGGGTAGCGACTATGGCTACACCTTC
CDR3: CASSLKGSDYGYTF

D: .
J: TRBJ2-7
V: TRBV3-1
size: few
DNA: TGTGCCAGCGATAACCGGGGGGCGACCTACGAGCAGTACTTC
CDR3: CASDNRGATYEQYF

D: .
J: TRBJ2-1
V: TRBV7-2
size: .
DNA: TGTGCCAGCGGCGACAATGAGCAGTTCTTC
CDR3: CASGDNEQFF

D: .
J: TRBJ2-3
V: TRBV7-7
size: .
DNA: TGTGCCAGCAGCTTAGCGGGGTCCCCAGATACGCAGTATTTT
CDR3: CASSLAGSPDTQYF

D: TRBD1
J: TRBJ1-2
V: TRBV12-3/TRBV12-4
size: .
DNA: TGTGCCAGCAGCCCGACAGGGTCACAAGGCTACACCTTC
CDR3: CASSPTGSQGYTF

D: TRBD1
J: TRBJ1-4
V: TRBV24-1
size: few
DNA: TGTGCCACCAGTCCGGGGGGACAGCGTAATGAAAAACTGTTTTTT
CDR3: CATSPGGQRNEKLFF

D: .
J: TRBJ2-5
V: TRBV24-1
size: .
DNA: TGTGCCACCAGTGAAGGGAAAACGGAGACCCAGTACTTC
CDR3: CATSEGKTETQYF

D: TRBD2
J: TRBJ2-5
V: TRBV6-2/TRBV6-3
size: few
DNA: TGTGCCAGCAGTCGCGGGGGGCCAGAGACCCAGTACTTC
CDR3: CASSRGGPETQYF

D: TRBD1
J: TRBJ2-7
V: TRBV10-3
size: .
DNA: TGTGCCATCAGTGATCCCCCACAGGGGTACGAGCAGTACTTC
CDR3: CAISDPPQGYEQYF

D: .
J: TRBJ1-1
V: TRBV7-2
size: few
DNA: TGTGCCAGCAGCTCCCACAGGGAGGAAGCTTTCTTT
CDR3: CASSSHREEAFF

D: .
J: TRBJ2-7
V: TRBV24-1
size: .
DNA: TGTACCACATCCATCAGTGGTGGGCAGCAGTACTTC
CDR3: CTTSISGGQQYF

D: .
J: TRBJ1-1
V: TRBV5-1
size: .
DNA: TGCGCCAGCAGTTTGGGGATGCGGGGCATGAACACTGAAGCTTTCTTT
CDR3: CASSLGMRGMNTEAFF

D: .
J: TRBJ2-6
V: TRBV11-1
size: few
DNA: TGTACCAGCAGCTCCGGCACCCCATCTGGGGCCAACGTCCTGACTTTC
CDR3: CTSSSGTPSGANVLTF

D: .
J: TRBJ2-7
V: TRBV5-1
size: .
DNA: TGCGCCAGCAGCTTGGAGGCTAGCCCCCCTGGCGAGCAGTACTTC
CDR3: CASSLEASPPGEQYF

D: .
J: TRBJ2-7
V: TRBV2
size: .
DNA: TGTGCCAGCAGTGAAAGAAGGGGGGGCGAGCAGTACTTC
CDR3: CASSERRGGEQYF

D: .
J: TRBJ2-7
V: TRBV5-5
size: .
DNA: TGTGCCAGCAGCTCAGAAGGGGAATCCTACGAGCAGTACTTC
CDR3: CASSSEGESYEQYF

D: TRBD2
J: TRBJ2-7
V: TRBV2
size: few
DNA: TGTGCCAGCAGTACTCGGGACTATCCCCTCTACGAGCAGTACTTC
CDR3: CASSTRDYPLYEQYF

D: .
J: TRBJ2-5
V: TRBV29-1
size: .
DNA: TGCAGTATTAAGGGGTCCCAAGAGACCCAGTACTTC
CDR3: CSIKGSQETQYF

D: .
J: TRBJ1-1
V: TRBV12-3/TRBV12-4
size: .
DNA: TGTGCCAGCAGTCTCCCTCCCCACAGGGCCATGAACACTGAAGCTTTCTTT
CDR3: CASSLPPHRAMNTEAFF

D: TRBD2
J: TRBJ2-5
V: TRBV12-3/TRBV12-4
size: .
DNA: TGTGCCAGCAGTTCCCCACGGGGGGGCATGGAGACCCAGTACTTC
CDR3: CASSSPRGGMETQYF

D: .
J: TRBJ2-3
V: TRBV11-2
size: .
DNA: TGTGCCAGCAGCTTAAGAGGGGCCAGACACACAGATACGCAGTATTTT
CDR3: CASSLRGARHTDTQYF

D: TRBD1
J: TRBJ2-5
V: TRBV10-3
size: few
DNA: TGTGCCATCAGTGCGACAGGGGTTGAAGAGACCCAGTACTTC
CDR3: CAISATGVEETQYF

D: TRBD1
J: TRBJ1-5
V: TRBV9
size: .
DNA: TGTGCCAGCAGCGTAGCCGGGACAGGCCAGCCCCAGCATTTT
CDR3: CASSVAGTGQPQHF

D: .
J: TRBJ1-2
V: TRBV14
size: .
DNA: TGTGCCAGCAGCCCGGGGGGAGCCTTAACCCTTAACTATGGCTACACCTTC
CDR3: CASSPGGALTLNYGYTF

D: TRBD1
J: TRBJ2-7
V: TRBV29-1
size: .
DNA: TGCAGCGTTTCCGGACAGGTTACCCCCTACGAGCAGTACTTC
CDR3: CSVSGQVTPYEQYF

D: TRBD1
J: TRBJ2-2
V: TRBV10-3
size: few
DNA: TGTGCCATCAGTGGACCCCCGGACAGGGGAATTCCCACCGGGGAGCTGTTTTTT
CDR3: CAISGPPDRGIPTGELFF

D: .
J: TRBJ2-7
V: TRBV19
size: few
DNA: TGTGCCAGTAGGGACAGATCCAACGAGCAGTACTTC
CDR3: CASRDRSNEQYF

D: TRBD2
J: TRBJ2-1
V: TRBV6-5
size: .
DNA: TGTGCCAGCAGTCACGGGACTAGCGAAGGTGAGCAGTTCTTC
CDR3: CASSHGTSEGEQFF

D: .
J: TRBJ1-4
V: TRBV20-1
size: .
DNA: TGCAGTGCTAGATATATTAGTGAAAAACTGTTTTTT
CDR3: CSARYISEKLFF

D: .
J: TRBJ2-7
V: TRBV7-9
size: .
DNA: TGTGCCAGCAGCTTAGATGCCAGCTTCTACGAGCAGTACTTC
CDR3: CASSLDASFYEQYF

D: TRBD2
J: TRBJ2-1
V: TRBV24-1
size: .
DNA: TGTGCCACCAGTGACTTTACTAGCGGGGGGTACAATGAGCAGTTCTTC
CDR3: CATSDFTSGGYNEQFF

D: TRBD2
J: TRBJ2-7
V: TRBV28
size: few
DNA: TGTGCCAGCAGCCGACTAGCGGGGGTCGACGAGCAGTACTTC
CDR3: CASSRLAGVDEQYF

D: TRBD1
J: TRBJ1-2
V: TRBV29-1
size: few
DNA: TGCAGCGTTTCCCCGGGACAGGGAGGCTATGGCTACACCTTC
CDR3: CSVSPGQGGYGYTF

D: TRBD1
J: TRBJ1-6
V: TRBV20-1
size: .
DNA: TGCAGTGCTCGCAGGGACAGCCCGAATTCACCCCTCCACTTT
CDR3: CSARRDSPNSPLHF

D: .
J: TRBJ2-1
V: TRBV15
size: .
DNA: TGTGCCACCAGCAGAGACCCGAGAGGGGCCTACAATGAGCAGTTCTTC
CDR3: CATSRDPRGAYNEQFF

D: TRBD1
J: TRBJ2-3
V: TRBV29-1
size: .
DNA: TGCAGCGCCGAAGGACAGGGGGCTGGTGCAGATACGCAGTATTTT
CDR3: CSAEGQGAGADTQYF

D: TRBD2
J: TRBJ2-1
V: TRBV29-1
size: .
DNA: TGCAGCGTCGAGCGGGGGGGTCACAATGAGCAGTTCTTC
CDR3: CSVERGGHNEQFF

D: TRBD1
J: TRBJ1-4
V: TRBV7-2
size: .
DNA: TGTGCCAGCAGCTCAAGGACAGGGAAGCTGTTTTTT
CDR3: CASSSRTGKLFF

D: .
J: TRBJ1-1
V: TRBV7-2
size: .
DNA: TGTGCCAGCAGCTTCCGAATGGGCACTGAAGCTTTCTTT
CDR3: CASSFRMGTEAFF